These 21 T cell receptor beta chains were sequenced from one sample in a study of molecular identifiers for immune sequencing clone quantification. TCRdb independently ran MiXCR on the PCR reads; one entry per CDR3 protein. This sample yields some 94,000 distinct CDR3 sequences, of which approximately 25% are seen a single time; approximately 0.8% belongs to the top ten. The sample comprised naive CD8+ T cells from blood, with Jurkat cell RNA spiked in. Sample subset: FACS-sorted CD8+CD4-CCR7+CD45RA+ naive T cells. The receptors were sampled from a human donor in good health. Some libraries in this study had Jurkat cell RNA spiked in.

Remarks on this clonotype: This could be a read error, since a much larger clone is one nucleotide away. The rearrangement uses TRBV29-1 and TRBJ2-5; TRBD2 aligns across 12 bases. Germline V gene lookup returns CDR1 SQVTM and CDR2 ANQGSEA. This CDR3 is built from 18 residues. CDR3 region: CSVEILTSGGHEGWAQHF. The CDR3 DNA is TGCAGCGTTGAAATCCTGACTAGCGGGGGCCACGAAGGGTGGGCCCAGCACTTC.

This rearrangement joins TRBV6-2 or TRBV6-3 to TRBJ1-5; D remains unclear. This CDR3 comprises 13 residues. V was clipped by 7 bases and J by 3 bases, with 10 bases between them. CDR1 is MNHEY, CDR2 SVGEGT, per germline. CDR3 bases: TGTGCCAGCAACCCACCAAACAATCAGCCCCAGCATTTT. Residues: CASNPPNNQPQHF.

This clonotype was counted a few times. The chain has TRBV6-2 or TRBV6-3 and TRBJ2-1; D gene ambiguous. Deletions cut 2 bases from V and 8 bases from J, with 7 bases between. This CDR3 region has 12 residues. Germline values: CDR1 MNHEY, CDR2 SVGEGT. The chain's CDR3 is CASSYVLDEQFF. CDR3 DNA sequence: TGTGCCAGCAGTTACGTCTTGGATGAGCAGTTCTTC.

This clonotype was seen only a few times. The J gene is TRBJ2-1, the V gene TRBV4-3; D is possibly TRBD1 (6 bases). CDR1 is LGHNA and CDR2 is YSLEER in the germline V gene. Trimming took 1 base from V and 4 from J, leaving 17 bases between them. The CDR3 runs to 17 residues. The CDR3 sequence is CASSQGVGSRGYNEQFF. In DNA form, the CDR3 reads TGCGCCAGCAGCCAAGGTGTCGGCTCCAGGGGTTACAATGAGCAGTTCTTC.

This clonotype was found once. This may stem from a read error, because a much larger clone lies one nucleotide away. The rearrangement joins TRBV27 to TRBJ1-1, with D hard to call. CDR3 length: 14 amino acids. The germline V gene encodes CDR1 MNHEY and CDR2 SMNVEV (reference sequence). V was pared by 4 bases and J by 3 bases, with 12 bases between. The CDR3 nucleotides read TGTGCCAGCAGTTCTCAGATGATGCACACTGAAGCTTTCTTT. Amino acid sequence: CASSSQMMHTEAFF.

With regard to this clonotype: Its ends do not fully match the called genes, so a read error is possible. V and J are TRBV7-7 and TRBJ2-5; TRBD2 matches at 11 bases. The germline CDR1 and CDR2 sequences are SSHAT and FNYEAQ (reference sequence). The CDR3 runs 15 residues. CDR3 in DNA: TGTGCTAGCAGCTTCGGGACTAGCGGAAAAGAGACCCAGTACTTC. As protein: CASSFGTSGKETQYF. The full variable domain, rest sourced from reference TRBV7-7 and TRBJ2-5, is GAGVSQSPRYKVTKRGQDVTLRCDPISSHATLYWYQQALGQGPEFLTYFNYEAQPDKSGLPSDRFSAERPEGSISTLTIQRTEQRDSAMYRCASSFGTSGKETQYFGPGTRLLVL.

This clonotype has at least ten counts. The rearrangement uses TRBV4-3 and TRBJ1-5, with D unresolved. The CDR3 is made up of 19 amino acids. Trimming shortened V by 0 bases and J by 3 bases, and 21 bases separated the two germline ends. CDR1 is LGHNA, CDR2 YSLEER, per germline. DNA of the CDR3: TGCGCCAGCAGCCAAGACCCCCCCGATTCTAATTGGGCCAATCAGCCCCAGCATTTT. Translating it yields CASSQDPPDSNWANQPQHF.

This clonotype was seen at least ten times. The chain combines TRBV5-1 with TRBJ2-7; 9 nucleotides line up with TRBD1. The V gene end was trimmed by 4 bases and the J gene end by 0 bases; junction bases not matched to a gene: 2. CDR3 length: 14 residues. From germline, CDR1 is SGHRS and CDR2 YFSETQ. In nucleotides, the CDR3 is TGCGCCAGCAGCCTGGGACAGGGCTCCTACGAGCAGTACTTC. Amino acids: CASSLGQGSYEQYF. Full variable domain (outside the CDR3, taken from reference TRBV5-1 and TRBJ2-7): KAGVTQTPRYLIKTRGQQVTLSCSPISGHRSVSWYQQTPGQGLQFLFEYFSETQRNKGNFPGRFSGRQFSNSRSEMNVSTLELGDSALYLCASSLGQGSYEQYFGPGTRLTVT.

This clonotype was observed at least ten times. This chain connects TRBV20-1 to TRBJ1-1; the match to TRBD1 covers 8 bases. The junction had 6 bases not matched to a gene; V was cut back by 5 bases and J by 4 bases. The germline gives CDR1 DFQATT, CDR2 SNEGSKA (reference sequence). The CDR3 contains 13 residues. CDR3 amino acids: CSAPDRESTEAFF. In DNA, the CDR3 is TGCAGTGCTCCGGACAGGGAGAGCACTGAAGCTTTCTTT.

Notes on this clonotype: A much larger clone differs by one base, so this may be a read error. The chain is built from TRBV20-1 and TRBJ2-7; 7 bases align to TRBD1. Germline CDR1 DFQATT, CDR2 SNEGSKA (reference sequence). The CDR3 has 14 amino acids. The CDR3 reads CSARVGQLSYEQYF. The CDR3 DNA follows: TGCAGTGCCAGAGTGGGACAGCTCTCCTACGAGCAGTACTTC.

With respect to this clonotype: With a much larger clone just one base away, this may be a read error. The genes are TRBV3-2 and TRBJ2-3. TRBV3-2 has pseudogene status. The CDR3 length is 15 residues. CDR3: CARSLADSSTDTQYF. The CDR3 region has the DNA TGTGCCCGCAGCTTGGCCGACTCTAGCACAGATACGCAGTATTTT.

The chain is built from TRBV12-3 or TRBV12-4 and TRBJ1-5; 8 bases match TRBD1. Losses at the gene ends were 5 bases for V and 5 bases for J; bases not matched to a gene: 5. CDR3 length: 14 residues. CDR3 loop: CASSPDRGYQPQHF. As DNA, the CDR3 is TGTGCCAGCAGTCCCGACAGGGGATATCAGCCCCAGCATTTT.

This clonotype was seen at least ten times. This sequence joins TRBV6-5 and TRBJ2-7; 9 bases fit TRBD1. The CDR3 runs to 16 residues. Trimming cost V 0 bases and J 5 bases; bases outside gene matches: 8. The germline V gene has CDR1 MNHEY and CDR2 SVGAGI. The CDR3 protein is CASSYSVDRGWNEQYF. The CDR3 nucleotides read TGTGCCAGCAGTTACTCGGTCGACAGGGGGTGGAACGAGCAGTACTTC.

The J gene is TRBJ1-3, the V gene TRBV5-6, with unresolved D. V was pared by 10 bases and J by 0 bases, with 14 bases between. The germline V gene encodes CDR1 SGHDT and CDR2 YYEEEE. This CDR3 spans 14 amino acids. The chain's CDR3 is CAGYGDSSGNTIYF. The DNA for the CDR3 is TGTGCCGGCTACGGGGATAGCTCTGGAAACACCATATATTTT.

V usage is TRBV5-6 and J usage is TRBJ2-6; the D is unclear. Germline assignment: CDR1 SGHDT and CDR2 YYEEEE. The CDR3 totals 15 residues. V was pared by 1 base and J by 2 bases, with 7 bases between. CDR3 nucleotides: TGTGCCAGCAGCTTGATTAGGGCTGGGGCCAACGTCCTGACTTTC. Protein product: CASSLIRAGANVLTF.

This clonotype occurred many times. The V and J genes are TRBV28 and TRBJ2-7, with TRBD2 matching 9 bases. Germline CDR1 is MDHEN and CDR2 is SYDVKM. The CDR3 totals 13 residues. V shed 6 bases and J 7 bases; nucleotides not matched to a gene: 7. Written as DNA, the CDR3 is TGTGCCAGCAGGGGGACTAGCCTAGAAGAGCAGTACTTC. Amino acids: CASRGTSLEEQYF.

This clonotype was detected only once. Relative to the germline gene, one junction end is altered; a read error may explain this. The genes are TRBV7-6 and TRBJ2-2, with TRBD2 as a possible D gene (5 bases). The CDR3 is 13 amino acids. Germline V lookup: CDR1 SGHVS, CDR2 FNYEAQ. DNA for the CDR3: TGTGCCAGCAGCCTAAGTAACACCGGGGAGCGGTTTTTT. Protein product: CASSLSNTGERFF.

This clonotype has a count of ten or more. The chain employs TRBV5-6 and TRBJ2-7; 11 bases agree with TRBD2. The CDR3 loop spans 14 amino acids. The junction had 3 bases not matched to a gene; V was cut back by 0 bases and J by 7 bases. The germline V gene has CDR1 SGHDT and CDR2 YYEEEE. CDR3 sequence: CASSLEGLAGEQYF. The CDR3 region has the DNA TGTGCCAGCAGCTTGGAAGGACTAGCGGGTGAGCAGTACTTC.

Points on this clonotype: A read error may be the cause here, since a much bigger clone is one base away. The V and J genes are TRBV7-2 and TRBJ2-7; D gene ambiguous. Trimming shortened V by 3 bases and J by 3 bases, and 6 bases separated the two germline ends. The CDR3 sequence is 12 residues long. The germline gives CDR1 SGHTA, CDR2 FQGNSA. CDR3 DNA sequence: TGTGCCAGCAGCTTCGACGGCTACGAGCAGTACTTC. It is translated as CASSFDGYEQYF. Together with reference TRBV7-2 and TRBJ2-7, the CDR3 gives the full variable domain: GAGVSQSPSNKVTEKGKDVELRCDPISGHTALYWYRQSLGQGLEFLIYFQGNSAPDKSGLPSDRFSAERTGGSVSTLTIQRTQQEDSAVYLCASSFDGYEQYFGPGTRLTVT.

This clonotype was counted at least ten times. The J gene is TRBJ2-3, the V gene TRBV5-4; D not resolved. Germline V gives CDR1 SGHNT, CDR2 YYREEE (reference sequence). The germline V and J ends were trimmed by 0 bases and 4 bases, with 3 bases remaining between them. The CDR3 is 12 residues long. CDR3 nucleotides: TGTGCCAGCAGCTTGGTTTCAGATACGCAGTATTTT. Amino acid sequence: CASSLVSDTQYF.

This chain links TRBV10-3 with TRBJ2-3, with 10 bases identical to TRBD2. This CDR3 has 18 residues. CDR1 is ENHRY, CDR2 SYGVKD, per germline. The V and J ends lost 0 bases and 0 bases, in that order; junction bases with no gene match: 6. The CDR3 bases are TGTGCCATCAGTGAGTCGATAGAGACTAGCGGGAGCACAGATACGCAGTATTTT. Protein: CAISESIETSGSTDTQYF.